This is a list of T cell receptor beta chains from one sample in a study of shared clonotypes between healthy human individuals. Libraries were prepared by immunoSEQ multiplex PCR; TCRdb keeps only in-frame clonotypes and omits some of them. The sample lists about 600,000 clones, almost 97% occurring once. Sequenced sample: naive CD4+ T cells sorted from blood. Receptors were obtained from a woman in her 30s in good health. CDR3s include the opening cysteine and the closing phenylalanine or tryptophan. Fields, in order: clone size, V gene, D gene, J gene, CDR3 protein, CDR3 DNA. A D gene is named only where the DNA matches it firmly. Expanded clones are given a class, and other clones once, few, many or no size at all.

>-|TRBV5-6|-|TRBJ1-2
CASSLRGANYGYTF
TGTGCCAGCAGCTTGAGGGGTGCTAACTATGGCTACACCTTC
>-|TRBV28|-|TRBJ2-3
CASSQGPTDTQYF
TGTGCCAGCAGTCAGGGGCCCACAGATACGCAGTATTTT
>-|TRBV5-4|-|TRBJ2-7
CASSFSGFAEQYF
TGTGCCAGCAGCTTTAGCGGCTTTGCCGAGCAGTACTTC
>-|TRBV6-1|-|TRBJ2-3
CASSARSTDTQYF
TGTGCCAGCAGTGCCAGAAGCACAGATACGCAGTATTTT
>-|TRBV10-3|-|TRBJ1-5
CAISAGGQPQHF
TGTGCCATCAGCGCGGGTGGTCAGCCCCAGCATTTT
>-|TRBV10-3|-|TRBJ2-3
CAISGQGTDTQYF
TGTGCCATCAGTGGACAGGGCACAGATACGCAGTATTTT
>-|TRBV11-2|-|TRBJ2-1
CASSPGGGAYNEQFF
TGTGCCAGCAGCCCTGGAGGGGGGGCCTACAATGAGCAGTTCTTC
>-|TRBV28|-|TRBJ2-6
CASSWDIRSGANVLTF
TGTGCCAGCAGTTGGGACATACGGTCTGGGGCCAACGTCCTGACTTTC
>few|TRBV30|-|TRBJ1-2
CAWSVGTYGYTF
TGTGCCTGGAGTGTCGGCACCTATGGCTACACCTTC
>-|TRBV4-1|-|TRBJ2-5
CASSQGLGTQYF
TGCGCCAGCAGCCAAGGGTTAGGGACCCAGTACTTC
>-|TRBV7-9|-|TRBJ2-4
CASSLPGEDIQYF
TGTGCCAGCAGCTTACCAGGGGAGGACATTCAGTACTTC
>-|TRBV6-1|TRBD2|TRBJ2-7
CASSQLAGPPYEQYF
TGTGCCAGCAGTCAACTAGCGGGACCTCCCTACGAGCAGTACTTC
>-|TRBV2|-|TRBJ2-1
CASRWRGRTDDPHNEQFF
TGTGCCAGCAGATGGAGAGGACGGACTGACGACCCCCACAATGAGCAGTTCTTC
>-|TRBV18|-|TRBJ1-1
CASSPLVVGRANTEAFF
TGTGCCAGCTCACCCCTCGTGGTGGGGAGAGCGAACACTGAAGCTTTCTTT
>-|TRBV6-5|-|TRBJ1-5
CASRPPGVSNQPQHF
TGTGCCAGCAGACCACCAGGGGTTAGCAATCAGCCCCAGCATTTT
>few|TRBV27|TRBD1|TRBJ2-7
CASRPDRVPGEQYF
TGTGCCAGCAGACCCGACAGGGTTCCGGGCGAGCAGTACTTC
>-|TRBV5-1|-|TRBJ2-7
CASSLDGQAYEQYF
TGCGCCAGCAGCTTGGATGGGCAAGCCTACGAGCAGTACTTC
>-|TRBV7-9|-|TRBJ2-3
CASSLGSADTQYF
TGTGCCAGCAGCTTGGGATCGGCAGATACGCAGTATTTT
>-|TRBV5-4|TRBD2|TRBJ2-1
CASSVGLAGMNEQFF
TGTGCCAGCAGCGTTGGACTAGCGGGGATGAATGAGCAGTTCTTC
>-|TRBV7-2|-|TRBJ1-4
CASSLAGINEKLFF
TGTGCCAGCAGCTTAGCGGGAATTAATGAAAAACTGTTTTTT
>-|TRBV18|-|TRBJ2-5
CASSLGSPQETQYF
TGTGCCAGCTCATTGGGGTCTCCCCAAGAGACCCAGTACTTC
>-|TRBV7-3|TRBD1|TRBJ2-2
CASSLTLQGNAGELFF
TGTGCCAGCAGCTTAACCTTACAGGGGAATGCCGGGGAGCTGTTTTTT
>-|TRBV28|TRBD2|TRBJ2-3
CASRPAPGLAGGRVDTQYF
TGTGCCAGCAGGCCAGCCCCGGGACTAGCGGGAGGGCGGGTAGATACGCAGTATTTT
>-|TRBV7-7|-|TRBJ2-1
CASSWTPGDEQFF
TGTGCCAGCAGCTGGACACCCGGAGATGAGCAGTTCTTC
>-|TRBV6-1|-|TRBJ2-2
CASSPTVGGTGELFF
TGTGCCAGCAGTCCCACAGTCGGAGGGACCGGGGAGCTGTTTTTT
>-|TRBV5-4|-|TRBJ2-7
CASSLGPGVTDEQYF
TGTGCCAGCAGCTTGGGTCCCGGAGTGACAGACGAGCAGTACTTC
>-|TRBV6-1|TRBD2|TRBJ2-7
CASSEASGTEQYF
TGTGCCAGCAGTGAAGCGAGCGGGACCGAGCAGTACTTC
>-|TRBV5-4|-|TRBJ2-7
CASSLAGERQYF
TGTGCCAGCAGCTTGGCTGGGGAGCGGCAGTACTTC
>-|TRBV2|-|TRBJ2-2
CASRSGLPVPPGELFF
TGTGCCAGCAGATCGGGACTTCCAGTCCCCCCCGGGGAGCTGTTTTTT